Below, 14 T cell receptor beta chains from the same sample are listed, as sequenced in a study of PD-L1 blockade in urothelial cancer (dated by TCRdb to about 2017). The intended sense of this specimen's time point label: peripheral blood 6 weeks after treatment start. Libraries came from the immunoSEQ multiplex PCR assay. TCRdb retrieved this table from immuneACCESS and kept in-frame rearrangements only. Not all clones are present; in checked studies, unresolved V genes account for under half, and no reason is known for the remainder. The sample table shows 20,000 to 25,000 clones, and under 95% are seen once. The ten largest account for approximately 10% of the sample. The sequenced sample was PBMCs, obtained around atezolizumab (anti-PD-L1) treatment. Every receptor here comes from a woman in her sixties with urothelial cancer.

The chain is built from TRBV5-1 and TRBJ2-1; 14 bases fit TRBD2. Germline trimming cut 4 bases from V and 5 bases from J; bases unmatched to any gene: 17. The CDR3 has 20 amino acids. Germline V CDR1 and CDR2: SGHRS, YFSETQ. The CDR3 DNA reads TGCGCCAGCAGCCGCGAACCGCCGGGACTAGCGGGAGTACTAAACAATGAGCAGTTCTTC. Translating it yields CASSREPPGLAGVLNNEQFF.

The rearrangement links TRBV5-3 to TRBJ2-2, with 13 bases lining up with TRBD2. TRBV5-3 is placed among ORFs of uncertain function. Germline trimming cut 1 base from V and 7 bases from J; bases unmatched to any gene: 10. The CDR3 totals 18 residues. This chain's CDR3 is CARSLLSGLAGEIGELFF. CDR3 in DNA: TGTGCCAGAAGCTTGTTATCTGGACTAGCGGGAGAAATCGGGGAGCTGTTTTTT.

V and J are TRBV5-6 and TRBJ2-4; 7 nucleotides line up with TRBD2. CDR1 SGHDT and CDR2 YYEEEE come from the germline V gene. Unmatched junction bases numbered 12, after V lost 3 bases and J lost 3 bases. The CDR3 totals 17 residues. CDR3 sequence: CASSSTIRGDYKNIQYF. CDR3 sequence (DNA): TGTGCCAGCAGCTCCACTATCCGGGGGGACTACAAAAACATTCAGTACTTC.

V is TRBV4-3 and J is TRBJ1-2, with D tentatively TRBD1 (6 bases). V was trimmed by 0 bases and J by 11 bases, leaving 10 bases between them. This CDR3 has 12 amino acids. Germline V gene data show CDR1 as LGHNA and CDR2 as YSLEER. As DNA, the CDR3 is TGCGCCAGCAGCCAAGAAATGGGGGCTTACACCTTC. This codes for CASSQEMGAYTF.

V usage is TRBV7-9 and J usage is TRBJ1-1; 9 nucleotides align to TRBD1. Per germline, CDR1 SEHNR and CDR2 FQNEAQ (reference sequence). This CDR3 spans 17 amino acids. V was pared by 5 bases and J by 4 bases, with 14 bases of the junction left unmatched. The CDR3 sequence is CASSHTGGLTRGTEAFF. The CDR3 nucleotides read TGTGCCAGCAGCCATACAGGGGGCCTTACGAGGGGCACTGAAGCTTTCTTT.

The chain is built from TRBV6-5 and TRBJ2-5; D perhaps matches TRBD2 (6 bases). The CDR3 consists of 16 residues. CDR1 and CDR2 (germline): MNHEY, SVGAGI. Trimming shortened V by 2 bases and J by 1 base, and 14 bases separated the two germline ends. In DNA form, the CDR3 reads TGTGCCAGCAGTTACCACCCCGGAGGGCTCCAAGAGACCCAGTACTTC. It translates to CASSYHPGGLQETQYF.

CDR3 region: CASSYQGNTEAFF. CDR3 bases: TGCGCCAGCAGTTATCAGGGAAACACTGAAGCTTTCTTT. This chain links TRBV10-1 with TRBJ1-1; weak D call: TRBD1 (5 bases). Germline CDR1 WNHNN, CDR2 SYGVQD (reference sequence). With 5 bases removed from V and 2 bases from J, the gap between germline ends came to 9 bases. This CDR3 has 13 residues.

CDR3 nucleotides: TGTGCCAGCACTCGATTTGGGACAGCGAGATACGAGCAGTACTTC. It translates to CASTRFGTARYEQYF. This chain uses TRBV28 with TRBJ2-7; 7 bases line up with TRBD1. The CDR3 runs to 15 residues. Looked up from germline, CDR1 is MDHEN and CDR2 is SYDVKM. The ends lost 7 bases at V and 4 bases at J; junction bases unmatched: 13. Combining the CDR3 with reference TRBV28 and TRBJ2-7 gives the whole variable domain DVKVTQSSRYLVKRTGEKVFLECVQDMDHENMFWYRQDPGLGLRLIYFSYDVKMKEKGDIPEGYSVSREKKERFSLILESASTNQTSMYLCASTRFGTARYEQYFGPGTRLTVT.

The genes are TRBV7-8 and TRBJ2-5; TRBD2 agrees at 10 bases. CDR1 is SGHVS and CDR2 is FQNEAQ in the germline V gene. V was clipped by 0 bases and J by 2 bases; unmatched bases: 6. The CDR3 length is 17 residues. The CDR3 coding sequence is TGTGCCAGCAGCTTAGCCCCGTGGACTAGCGGACAAGAGACCCAGTACTTC. This gives the protein CASSLAPWTSGQETQYF.

The chain recombines TRBV15 with TRBJ2-5; TRBD1 is a possible D gene (6 bases). Germline loops: CDR1 LNHNV, CDR2 YYDKDF (reference sequence). This CDR3 has 14 amino acids. V lost 3 bases to trimming and J lost 0 bases, with 8 bases between them. The CDR3: CATSSYRDQETQYF. CDR3 sequence (DNA): TGTGCCACCAGCAGCTACAGGGACCAAGAGACCCAGTACTTC.

This clone has just one count. V is TRBV19 and J is TRBJ2-4; the D gene is possibly TRBD2 (5 bases). Trimming left V 7 bases short and J 0 bases short, with 10 bases between. Germline loops: CDR1 LNHDA, CDR2 SQIVND (reference sequence). The CDR3 loop spans 14 amino acids. CDR3 region: CASTSGGAKNIQYF. As DNA, the CDR3 is TGTGCCAGTACCAGCGGCGGAGCCAAAAACATTCAGTACTTC.

V usage is TRBV2 and J usage is TRBJ1-6, with a weak D call TRBD1 (5 bases). This CDR3 is 15 amino acids long. Trimming left V 6 bases short and J 5 bases short, with 14 bases between. CDR1 and CDR2 from the germline V gene are SNHLY and FYNNEI. The CDR3 DNA sequence: TGTGCCAGCAGGATCGGGACGGGAGATAATTCACCCCTCCACTTT. It yields the protein CASRIGTGDNSPLHF.

Only one count was recorded for this clone. The chain recombines TRBV14 with TRBJ1-1; the D gene is possibly TRBD1 (5 bases). Germline V CDR1 and CDR2: SGHDN, FVKESK. The CDR3 runs 13 residues. V shed 4 bases and J shed 1 base, with 7 bases lying between them. CDR3 residues: CASSRQGNTEAFF. The CDR3 DNA reads as TGTGCCAGCAGCCGGCAGGGGAACACTGAAGCTTTCTTT.

The chain carries TRBV11-2 and TRBJ2-5; D gene uncertain. This CDR3 contains 15 residues. V dropped 5 bases and J dropped 2 bases, with 15 bases sitting between them. CDR1 is SGHAT, CDR2 FQNNGV, per germline. CDR3 amino acids: CASSVPSGRQETQYF. CDR3 coding DNA: TGTGCCAGCAGCGTCCCCTCAGGTAGACAAGAGACCCAGTACTTC.